This is a list of T cell receptor beta chains from one sample in a study of patients and donors after allogeneic stem cell transplantation. MiXCR, run by TCRdb on the RT-PCR reads, gives a single entry per CDR3 protein. Of about 410,000 distinct CDR3 sequences listed, about a sixth are singletons. The sample consisted of blood, either unsorted or a sorted T cell fraction (not recorded which). The receptors were gathered from a human donor who was either an allogeneic HSCT recipient or a stem cell or donor lymphocyte infusion donor (not recorded which). It is not recorded whose cells these are; they may come from a transplant donor. Each CDR3 is given with its conserved first and last residue. Fields, in order: D gene, V gene, J gene, CDR3 length, clone size, CDR3 protein, CDR3 DNA. The D gene is left open where the match is weak. Some rows have no size entry. The others give once, few or many, or a class for an expanded clone.

d_call: .; v_call: TRBV7-3; j_call: TRBJ1-2; cdr3_length: 14; clone_size: few; cdr3_aa: CASSLMGGNYGYTF; cdr3_nt: TGTGCCAGCAGCTTAATGGGGGGCAACTATGGCTACACCTTC
d_call: TRBD2; v_call: TRBV20-1; j_call: TRBJ2-7; cdr3_length: 17; clone_size: .; cdr3_aa: CSARDPLRLAFGYEQYF; cdr3_nt: TGCAGTGCTAGAGATCCCCTTAGACTAGCGTTTGGATACGAGCAGTACTTC
d_call: TRBD2; v_call: TRBV19; j_call: TRBJ2-1; cdr3_length: 16; clone_size: .; cdr3_aa: CASSWTSGRSYNEQFF; cdr3_nt: TGTGCCAGTAGTTGGACTAGCGGACGTTCCTACAATGAGCAGTTCTTC
d_call: .; v_call: TRBV7-8; j_call: TRBJ2-5; cdr3_length: 14; clone_size: few; cdr3_aa: CASSVQGRGGTQYF; cdr3_nt: TGTGCCAGCAGCGTACAGGGGAGGGGGGGGACCCAGTACTTC
d_call: TRBD2; v_call: TRBV4-1; j_call: TRBJ2-3; cdr3_length: 15; clone_size: .; cdr3_aa: CASSLIAGSTDTQYF; cdr3_nt: TGCGCCAGCAGCCTCATAGCGGGGAGCACAGATACGCAGTATTTT
d_call: .; v_call: TRBV6-5; j_call: TRBJ1-1; cdr3_length: 15; clone_size: few; cdr3_aa: CASSYKRLGGTEAFF; cdr3_nt: TGTGCCAGCAGTTACAAGCGGTTGGGGGGCACTGAAGCTTTCTTT
d_call: .; v_call: TRBV29-1; j_call: TRBJ1-3; cdr3_length: 12; clone_size: many; cdr3_aa: CSVVARGNTIYF; cdr3_nt: TGCAGCGTTGTGGCCCGGGGAAACACCATATATTTT
d_call: .; v_call: TRBV12-3/TRBV12-4; j_call: TRBJ2-6; cdr3_length: 16; clone_size: many; cdr3_aa: CASSLNIGGGANVLTF; cdr3_nt: TGTGCCAGCAGTTTGAATATCGGCGGTGGGGCCAACGTCCTGACTTTC
d_call: TRBD2; v_call: TRBV7-3; j_call: TRBJ2-1; cdr3_length: 15; clone_size: .; cdr3_aa: CASSSGTILPNEQFF; cdr3_nt: TGTGCCAGCAGCTCCGGGACTATCCTCCCGAATGAGCAGTTCTTC
d_call: TRBD2; v_call: TRBV5-1; j_call: TRBJ2-1; cdr3_length: 17; clone_size: many; cdr3_aa: CASSLYSGRAAYNEQFF; cdr3_nt: TGCGCCAGCAGCTTGTATAGCGGGAGGGCAGCCTACAATGAGCAGTTCTTC
d_call: TRBD2; v_call: TRBV2; j_call: TRBJ2-1; cdr3_length: 13; clone_size: .; cdr3_aa: CASPFREGNEQFF; cdr3_nt: TGTGCCAGCCCATTCAGGGAGGGGAATGAGCAGTTCTTC
d_call: .; v_call: TRBV29-1; j_call: TRBJ1-1; cdr3_length: 14; clone_size: .; cdr3_aa: CSVALLDSNTEAFF; cdr3_nt: TGCAGCGTTGCTTTACTGGACAGTAACACTGAAGCTTTCTTT
d_call: .; v_call: TRBV7-2; j_call: TRBJ1-3; cdr3_length: 14; clone_size: .; cdr3_aa: CASSLEYSGNTIYF; cdr3_nt: TGTGCCAGCAGCTTAGAATACTCTGGAAACACCATATATTTT
d_call: TRBD1; v_call: TRBV7-9; j_call: TRBJ2-5; cdr3_length: 14; clone_size: .; cdr3_aa: CASSLADRAETQYF; cdr3_nt: TGTGCCAGCAGCTTAGCGGACAGGGCAGAGACCCAGTACTTC
d_call: TRBD1; v_call: TRBV12-3/TRBV12-4; j_call: TRBJ2-1; cdr3_length: 14; clone_size: .; cdr3_aa: CASRDRHSYNEQFF; cdr3_nt: TGTGCCAGTAGGGACAGACACTCCTACAATGAGCAGTTCTTC
d_call: .; v_call: TRBV2; j_call: TRBJ1-6; cdr3_length: 14; clone_size: few; cdr3_aa: CASSETVYNSPLHF; cdr3_nt: TGTGCCAGCAGTGAAACGGTTTACAATTCACCCCTCCACTTT
d_call: .; v_call: TRBV20-1; j_call: TRBJ1-3; cdr3_length: 12; clone_size: .; cdr3_aa: CSAPGHRNTIYF; cdr3_nt: TGCAGTGCTCCCGGACACCGAAACACCATATATTTT
d_call: TRBD1; v_call: TRBV15; j_call: TRBJ1-1; cdr3_length: 15; clone_size: .; cdr3_aa: CATSRGGQGGTEAFF; cdr3_nt: TGTGCCACCAGCAGAGGAGGACAGGGCGGGACTGAAGCTTTCTTT
d_call: .; v_call: TRBV12-3/TRBV12-4; j_call: TRBJ2-3; cdr3_length: 13; clone_size: few; cdr3_aa: CASSLRAADTQYF; cdr3_nt: TGTGCCAGCAGTTTAAGGGCGGCAGATACGCAGTATTTT
d_call: .; v_call: TRBV12-3/TRBV12-4; j_call: TRBJ1-1; cdr3_length: 15; clone_size: few; cdr3_aa: CASSFRQVRGTEAFF; cdr3_nt: TGTGCCAGCAGTTTTAGGCAGGTACGGGGCACTGAAGCTTTCTTT
d_call: .; v_call: TRBV6-1; j_call: TRBJ2-2; cdr3_length: 14; clone_size: .; cdr3_aa: CASSQDSFTGELFF; cdr3_nt: TGTGCCAGCAGTCAGGACAGCTTCACCGGGGAGCTGTTTTTT
d_call: .; v_call: TRBV2; j_call: TRBJ1-5; cdr3_length: 17; clone_size: few; cdr3_aa: CASSEKDRTYSNQPQHF; cdr3_nt: TGTGCCAGCAGTGAAAAGGACAGAACTTATAGCAATCAGCCCCAGCATTTT